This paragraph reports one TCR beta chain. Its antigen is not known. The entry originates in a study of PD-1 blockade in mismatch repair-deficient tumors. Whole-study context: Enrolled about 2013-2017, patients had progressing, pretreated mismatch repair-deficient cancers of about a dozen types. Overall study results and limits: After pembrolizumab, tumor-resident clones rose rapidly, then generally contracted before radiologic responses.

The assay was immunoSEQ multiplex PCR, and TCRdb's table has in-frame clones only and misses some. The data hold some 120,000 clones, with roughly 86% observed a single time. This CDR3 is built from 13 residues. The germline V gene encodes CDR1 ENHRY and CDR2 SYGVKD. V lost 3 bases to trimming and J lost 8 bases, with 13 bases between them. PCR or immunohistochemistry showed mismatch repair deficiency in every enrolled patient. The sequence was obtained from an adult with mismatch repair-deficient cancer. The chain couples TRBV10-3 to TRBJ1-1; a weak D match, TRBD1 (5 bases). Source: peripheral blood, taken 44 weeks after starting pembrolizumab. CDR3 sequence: CAISDPDGDEAFF. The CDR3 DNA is TGTGCCATCAGTGACCCGGACGGGGACGAAGCTTTCTTT.